The subject of this entry is one T cell receptor (beta chain). This entry is derived from a study of blood T cell repertoires in COVID-19. Participants were placed into cohorts based on the clinical history they reported. Exposed enrollees had met someone with a PCR-confirmed or clinician-diagnosed COVID-19 case at some point within the 2 weeks before study entry. The trim removed 5 bases at V and 14 bases at J, leaving 12 bases unmatched. CDR1 is MNHEY, CDR2 SMNVEV, per germline (reference sequence). CDR3 length equals 14 residues. Some clones are missing from TCRdb's copy, which holds only in-frame ones; the method was immunoSEQ multiplex PCR. Among 140,000 to 150,000 clones, approximately 86% were seen once, and the ten largest hold 4%.

The V and J genes are TRBV27 and TRBJ1-6, with 7 positions matching TRBD1. This receptor was taken from a woman in her 40s who had been exposed to COVID-19. Source material: PBMCs or T cells enriched from blood (not recorded which). CDR3 in DNA: TGTGCCAGCAGTGCCTGGGACAGTCAATTTTCCCTCCACTTT. Translated, it gives CASSAWDSQFSLHF.